One sample yielded the 24 T cell receptor beta chains listed below, sequenced in a study of cytomegalovirus exposure and HLA in healthy donors. Amplification used 60 Vbeta primers and 13 Jbeta primers. The repertoire was sequenced with immunoSEQ multiplex PCR; TCRdb's copy has only in-frame clones and lacks some. The sample records 150,000 or so clones, about 85% being singletons. The sample consisted of PBMCs. These receptors came from a woman in her forties or fifties in good health and CMV-seropositive.

The V gene is TRBV21-1, the J gene TRBJ2-7; TRBD1, as called in the table, went unchecked against the DNA. TRBV21-1 is noted as a pseudogene. This CDR3 is built from 17 residues. The DNA of the CDR3 is TGTGCCAGCAGCACGCGCAGGGGCCTTTCCCCCACCTACGAGCAGTACTTC. It yields the protein CASSTRRGLSPTYEQYF.

CDR3 protein: CASRIGWGPGDNEQFF. DNA for the CDR3: TGTGCCAGCAGAATAGGGTGGGGGCCAGGGGACAATGAGCAGTTCTTC. The chain combines TRBV7-8 with TRBJ2-1, with D tentatively TRBD1 (6 bases). Trimming pared 6 bases from V and 5 bases from J, leaving 20 bases between. CDR1 and CDR2 from the germline V gene are SGHVS and FQNEAQ. CDR3 length equals 16 residues.

The chain links TRBV4-2 to TRBJ2-7, with D unresolved. Between the trimmed V and J ends, which lost 3 bases and 6 bases, there was a span of 12 bases. CDR1 LGHNA and CDR2 YNFKEQ come from the germline V gene. This CDR3 is built from 13 residues. The CDR3 region is CASSQVSAGEQYF. CDR3 DNA sequence: TGTGCCAGCAGCCAGGTGTCGGCAGGCGAGCAGTACTTC.

This rearrangement joins TRBV19 to TRBJ1-6; D is unclear. CDR3 size: 15 residues. Trimming shortened V by 7 bases and J by 3 bases, and 13 bases separated the two germline ends. Germline assignment: CDR1 LNHDA and CDR2 SQIVND (reference sequence). The chain's CDR3 is CASTPAGHYNSPLHF. The CDR3 DNA is TGTGCCAGTACCCCGGCTGGGCACTATAATTCACCCCTCCACTTT.

V gene TRBV7-2 combines with J gene TRBJ2-5, with D uncertain. Looked up from germline, CDR1 is SGHTA and CDR2 is FQGNSA. Trimming removed 2 bases from V and 9 bases from J, with 19 bases in between. The CDR3 spans 15 residues. The CDR3 DNA reads TGTGCCAGCAGCTTAACGCTGGATCCCGCGGCGGCCCAGTACTTC. It codes for CASSLTLDPAAAQYF.

The chain couples TRBV7-9 to TRBJ2-1, with a possible D match to TRBD1 (7 bases). V lost 3 bases and J lost 5, with 14 bases in between. This CDR3 contains 15 residues. Germline V gene sequence: CDR1 SEHNR, CDR2 FQNEAQ (reference sequence). The CDR3 is CASSFRTGGNNEQFF. In nucleotides, the CDR3 is TGTGCCAGCAGCTTCCGGACAGGAGGGAACAATGAGCAGTTCTTC.

This clone was counted a few times. V gene TRBV5-1 combines with J gene TRBJ2-2; TRBD1 matches 8 bases. CDR1 is SGHRS and CDR2 is YFSETQ in the germline V gene. V was pared by 3 bases and J by 5 bases, with 3 bases of the junction left unmatched. The CDR3 length is 14 residues. CDR3 sequence reads: CASSSDRGTGELFF. The CDR3 nucleotides read TGCGCCAGCAGCTCCGACAGGGGTACCGGGGAGCTGTTTTTT.

The chain joins TRBV7-9 to TRBJ1-5; 8 bases line up with TRBD1. The CDR3 is 13 residues long. The V and J ends lost 5 bases and 6 bases, in that order; junction bases with no gene match: 3. Per germline, CDR1 SEHNR and CDR2 FQNEAQ (reference sequence). CDR3: CASSRQGSQPQHF. For the CDR3, the DNA is TGTGCCAGCAGCCGACAGGGGAGTCAGCCCCAGCATTTT.

J is TRBJ2-7 and V is TRBV30; no clear D gene. Trimming shortened V by 1 base and J by 1 base, and 11 bases separated the two germline ends. Per the germline V gene, CDR1 is GTSNPN and CDR2 is SVGIG (reference sequence). The CDR3 has 14 residues. The CDR3 DNA is TGTGCCTGGAGTGCAACGGTTCCGTCCTACGAGCAGTACTTC. Translating it yields CAWSATVPSYEQYF.

The chain recombines TRBV30 with TRBJ1-1, with D perhaps TRBD1 (6 bases). Germline assignment: CDR1 GTSNPN and CDR2 SVGIG (reference sequence). Trimming left V 0 bases short and J 10 bases short, with 12 bases between. This CDR3 has 12 residues. CDR3 nucleotides: TGTGCCTGGAGTGTAGGGGGGGTGGGAGCTTTCTTT. It is translated as CAWSVGGVGAFF.

The chain combines TRBV28 with TRBJ2-4; 7 positions match TRBD2. V dropped 8 bases and J dropped 9; count of bases not matched to a gene: 10. The CDR3 has 13 residues. CDR1 MDHEN and CDR2 SYDVKM come from the germline V gene. CDR3 nucleotide sequence: TGTGCCAGCGGCGGGGAGGGGTTCGGCATTCAGTACTTC. This encodes CASGGEGFGIQYF.

The chain is built from TRBV11-1 and TRBJ2-5; tentative D call: TRBD2 (6 bases). CDR1 is SGHAT, CDR2 FQDESV, per germline (reference sequence). V gave up 11 bases and J gave up 2 bases, with 18 bases separating them. The CDR3 spans 14 residues. CDR3 residues: CAVPNREPQETQYF. The CDR3 bases are TGTGCCGTCCCTAATCGGGAGCCGCAAGAGACCCAGTACTTC.

The chain is built from TRBV18 and TRBJ2-5, with TRBD2 as a possible D gene (6 bases). Germline V lookup: CDR1 KGHSH, CDR2 LQKENI. V was pared by 0 bases and J by 4 bases, with 6 bases between. CDR3 length equals 13 residues. In DNA form, the CDR3 reads TGTGCCAGCTCACCACCGGGGGGAGAGACCCAGTACTTC. This sequence encodes CASSPPGGETQYF.

This chain uses TRBV5-6 with TRBJ1-1; TRBD1 might be the D (6 bases). Trimming took off 4 bases at V and 2 bases at J, with 9 bases between the two ends. Looked up from germline, CDR1 is SGHDT and CDR2 is YYEEEE. The CDR3 length is 13 residues. The CDR3 spells CASSRGANTEAFF. The CDR3 nucleotides read TGTGCCAGCAGCCGGGGGGCTAACACTGAAGCTTTCTTT.

This chain uses TRBV6-5 with TRBJ1-1, with 7 bases lining up with TRBD1. The length of the CDR3 is 15 residues. CDR1 and CDR2 (germline): MNHEY, SVGAGI. With V trimmed by 0 bases and J by 3 bases, 4 bases remained unmatched. The CDR3 sequence is CASSYSNQGDTEAFF. CDR3 in DNA: TGTGCCAGCAGTTACTCTAATCAGGGGGACACTGAAGCTTTCTTT.

The chain combines TRBV19 with TRBJ1-2, with D possibly matching TRBD1 (5 bases). The CDR3 contains 15 residues. Germline lookup yields CDR1 LNHDA and CDR2 SQIVND (reference sequence). The V end was cut by 2 bases, the J end by 0 bases, with 10 bases between. Written as DNA, the CDR3 is TGTGCCAGTAGTATAACAGGTTCTTCTAACTATGGCTACACCTTC. This sequence encodes CASSITGSSNYGYTF.

CDR3 in amino acids: CASSRTSGRYEQYF. The DNA for the CDR3 is TGTGCCAGCAGCCGGACTAGCGGGAGGTACGAGCAGTACTTC. The chain couples TRBV28 to TRBJ2-7; 14 bases map to TRBD2. Germline trimming cut 6 bases from V and 4 bases from J; bases unmatched to any gene: 2. The CDR3 extends over 14 amino acids. Germline CDR1 and CDR2: MDHEN and SYDVKM.

In this sample, this clone turned up a few times. The chain couples TRBV10-3 to TRBJ1-5; D is unresolved. The CDR3 contains 19 residues. From germline, CDR1 is ENHRY and CDR2 SYGVKD. The ends were cut back, 0 bases at V and 3 bases at J, with 21 bases in the middle. The CDR3 loop reads CAISESNFRDRAFNQPQHF. The CDR3 region has the DNA TGTGCCATCAGTGAGTCGAATTTTCGGGATAGGGCTTTCAATCAGCCCCAGCATTTT.

The chain combines TRBV27 with TRBJ2-6; D may be TRBD1 (5 bases). The germline V gene has CDR1 MNHEY and CDR2 SMNVEV (reference sequence). This CDR3 is 13 amino acids long. The ends were cut back, 9 bases at V and 2 bases at J, with 8 bases in the middle. CDR3: CASKQAGANVLTF. In DNA, the CDR3 is TGTGCCAGTAAACAGGCTGGGGCCAACGTCCTGACTTTC.

The chain is built from TRBV5-6 and TRBJ1-1; 9 nucleotides agree with TRBD1. The ends lost 4 bases at V and 3 bases at J; junction bases unmatched: 16. CDR1 is SGHDT, CDR2 YYEEEE, per germline. The CDR3 spans 18 residues. For the CDR3, the DNA is TGTGCCAGCAGCCGCGTGGGGGACAGGGCTGTTAGGGACACTGAAGCTTTCTTT. Encoded protein: CASSRVGDRAVRDTEAFF.

The chain combines TRBV28 with TRBJ1-2; D gene ambiguous. The CDR3 length is 12 residues. V lost 6 bases, J lost 4 bases, and 9 bases lay in between. Germline CDR1 reads MDHEN; CDR2 reads SYDVKM. DNA of the CDR3: TGTGCCAGCAGCTCCCCCGGCTATGGCTACACCTTC. Amino acid sequence: CASSSPGYGYTF.

The rearrangement links TRBV29-1 to TRBJ2-7, with D possibly TRBD1 on 7 matching bases. V was trimmed by 5 bases and J by 3 bases, leaving 20 bases between them. This CDR3 has 15 amino acids. Germline V gene sequence: CDR1 SQVTM, CDR2 ANQGSEA. Here the CDR3 DNA reads TGCAGCGTTAACATTGGCGGGACAGCCAACTACGAGCAGTACTTC. It yields the protein CSVNIGGTANYEQYF.

This clone was seen a few times. The V call is TRBV2, the J call TRBJ1-1; 10 bases map to TRBD1. Germline V gives CDR1 SNHLY, CDR2 FYNNEI. V was pared by 6 bases and J by 4 bases, with 2 bases of the junction left unmatched. The CDR3 is made up of 13 amino acids. The CDR3 loop is CASSGQGVTEAFF. DNA of the CDR3: TGTGCCAGCAGCGGACAGGGGGTCACTGAAGCTTTCTTT.

The chain couples TRBV7-2 to TRBJ1-2; no reliable D call. This CDR3 has 11 amino acids. Germline-derived CDR1 and CDR2 are SGHTA and FQGNSA. V dropped 1 base and J dropped 8 bases, with 5 bases sitting between them. The CDR3 here is CASSLVLGYTF. The CDR3 DNA follows: TGTGCCAGCAGCTTAGTCCTCGGCTACACCTTC.